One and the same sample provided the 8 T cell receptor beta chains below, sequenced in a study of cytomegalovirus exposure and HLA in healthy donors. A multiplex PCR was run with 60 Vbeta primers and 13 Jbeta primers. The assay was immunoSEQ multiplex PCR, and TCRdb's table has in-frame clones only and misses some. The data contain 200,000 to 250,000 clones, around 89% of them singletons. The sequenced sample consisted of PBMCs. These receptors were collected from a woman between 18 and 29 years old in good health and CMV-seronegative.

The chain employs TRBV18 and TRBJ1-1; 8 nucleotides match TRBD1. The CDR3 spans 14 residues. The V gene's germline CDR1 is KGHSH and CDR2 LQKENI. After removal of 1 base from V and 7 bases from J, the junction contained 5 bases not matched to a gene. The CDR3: CASSPQSGGGEAFF. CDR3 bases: TGTGCCAGCTCACCACAATCAGGGGGCGGTGAAGCTTTCTTT.

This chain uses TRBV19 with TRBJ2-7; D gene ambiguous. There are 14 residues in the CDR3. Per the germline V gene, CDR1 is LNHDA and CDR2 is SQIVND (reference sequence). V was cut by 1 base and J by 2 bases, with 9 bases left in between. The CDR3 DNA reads TGTGCCAGTAGTATAGTCGGCGGTCCCTACGAGCAGTACTTC. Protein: CASSIVGGPYEQYF.

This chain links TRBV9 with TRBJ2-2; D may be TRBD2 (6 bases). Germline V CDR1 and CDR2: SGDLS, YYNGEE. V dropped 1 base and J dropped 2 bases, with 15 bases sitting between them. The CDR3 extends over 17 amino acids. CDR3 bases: TGTGCCAGCAGCGTAAGGTTGGGACTCACAAACACCGGGGAGCTGTTTTTT. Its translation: CASSVRLGLTNTGELFF.

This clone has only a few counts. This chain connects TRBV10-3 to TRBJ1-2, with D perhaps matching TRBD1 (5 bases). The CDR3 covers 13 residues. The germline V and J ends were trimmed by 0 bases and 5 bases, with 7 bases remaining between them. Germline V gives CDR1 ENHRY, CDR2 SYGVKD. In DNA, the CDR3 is TGTGCCATCAGTGAGTCCCCAGGGTATGGCTACACCTTC. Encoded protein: CAISESPGYGYTF.

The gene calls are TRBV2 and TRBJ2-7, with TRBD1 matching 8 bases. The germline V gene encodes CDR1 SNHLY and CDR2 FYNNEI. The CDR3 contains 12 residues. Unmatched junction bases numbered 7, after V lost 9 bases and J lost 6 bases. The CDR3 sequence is CARGTGPSEQYF. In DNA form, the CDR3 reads TGTGCCAGGGGGACAGGACCCTCCGAGCAGTACTTC.

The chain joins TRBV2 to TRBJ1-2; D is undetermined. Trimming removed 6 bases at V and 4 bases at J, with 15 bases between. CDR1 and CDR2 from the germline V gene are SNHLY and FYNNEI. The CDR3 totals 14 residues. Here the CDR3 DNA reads TGTGCCAGCAGAGATGAGGGCATTGCCTATGGCTACACCTTC. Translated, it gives CASRDEGIAYGYTF.

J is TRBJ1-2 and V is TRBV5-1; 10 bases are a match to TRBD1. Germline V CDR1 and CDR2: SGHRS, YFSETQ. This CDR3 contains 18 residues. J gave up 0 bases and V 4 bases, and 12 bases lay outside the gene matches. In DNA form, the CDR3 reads TGCGCCAGCAGCCCGGGCCGGACAGGGGGGTTTACTAACTATGGCTACACCTTC. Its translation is CASSPGRTGGFTNYGYTF.

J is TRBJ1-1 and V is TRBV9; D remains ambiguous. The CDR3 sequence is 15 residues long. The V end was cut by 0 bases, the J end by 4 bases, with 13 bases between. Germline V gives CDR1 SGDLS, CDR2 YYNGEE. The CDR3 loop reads CASSVAGYAGTEAFF. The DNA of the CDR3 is TGTGCCAGCAGCGTAGCCGGTTACGCGGGCACTGAAGCTTTCTTT. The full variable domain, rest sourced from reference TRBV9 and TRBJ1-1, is DSGVTQTPKHLITATGQRVTLRCSPRSGDLSVYWYQQSLDQGLQFLIQYYNGEERAKGNILERFSAQQFPDLHSELNLSSLELGDSALYFCASSVAGYAGTEAFFGQGTRLTVV.